The source of this T cell receptor (beta chain) is a study of cytomegalovirus exposure and HLA in healthy donors (dated by TCRdb to the late 2010s). Concerning the study at large: An earlier analysis of around 600 of the donors reported approximately 300 Gb of sequence data and some 100 million unique TCR beta sequences from about 179 million T cells. Approximately 300 gigabases of sequencing data and 75 million to 85 million unique TCR sequences made up an early release that covered several hundred HLA-typed donors. Among the approximately 420 genotyped donors, around 79% belonged to the genetic ancestry cluster associated with self-reported Caucasian donors. The study aimed to test whether signatures of past pathogen exposure could be identified by cataloging public T cell receptors. The study profiled the T cell repertoires of under 700 subjects by immunosequencing and related them to cytomegalovirus serostatus. Along with the roughly 610-subject first cohort, a separate validation cohort of over a hundred different subjects was used. The study combined high-throughput TCR immunosequencing, statistical association of individual TCRs with disease status, and machine learning to predict cytomegalovirus infection status. To study patterns of TCR occurrence, a later analysis re-analyzed previously published TCR beta repertoires from just over 650 donors and added high-resolution HLA genotyping. The later analysis used no new phenotypic data to find candidate immune exposures, relying instead on TCR beta sequences and their occurrence across donors. To decide whether each TCR beta V gene segment behaved as functional or pseudogenic, an earlier analysis of approximately 590 of the donors relied on high-throughput TCR beta sequencing. Donor age, sex, ethnicity and CMV serostatus were compiled together with the repertoire data. A later genetic analysis used genome-wide SNP genotypes for about 60% of the roughly 700 donors, treating that subset as a discovery cohort. Every discovery cohort repertoire had been produced on one sequencing platform. Class I and class II HLA loci were covered by the typing at four-digit resolution. The number of typed donors differed by locus: 629-630 for A, B, C, DRB1 and DQB1; approximately 520 for DQA1; 606 for DPA1; and some 470 for DPB1. About five DR-DQ haplotypes were treated as single units for association and clustering because of strong linkage in the cohort. Across 398 genotyped donors of the cohort, an average of about 240,000 unique TCR beta nucleotide sequences per donor were sequenced, and roughly a sixth of those sequences were non-productive. The paper as a whole reports these results and caveats: Compared with equally common non-associated chains, HLA-associated TCR beta chains in a later analysis were more clonally expanded and had lower generation probabilities. The study listed 164 TCR beta chains as associated with cytomegalovirus. Most TCR sequences were seen in very few donors, while some public TCRs were found in many individuals. Specific HLA alleles were associated with roughly 17,000 TCR beta sequences at a false discovery rate of 0.05 in a later analysis. Only TCR beta chains were sequenced in this cohort, and the absence of alpha or paired-chain data limited detectable features. Sequencing depth was assumed to be roughly uniform across donors in the presence/absence analyses, though that assumption may not hold. A further reported finding was that TCR beta sequences accurately predicted the HLA-A and HLA-B alleles for most subjects in the first cohort. In vitro tests confirmed that three of the cytomegalovirus-associated TCR beta chains recognize cytomegalovirus antigens. Assigning TCR associations to individual alleles was difficult when HLA alleles, especially DR and DQ, strongly co-occurred. The authors suggested that the approach could potentially be generalized to other disease states and immunological phenotypes. Compared with the roughly 670-donor mean, donors in an Asian-associated ancestry cluster had fewer N-insertions in productive TCRs, according to a later genetic analysis. Because counts were too low, about 18 rarely observed V segments, including chromosome 9 orphons, were left out of the earlier analysis of about 500 of the donors. The classifier was reported to diagnose cytomegalovirus status with high specificity and sensitivity in both the original and validation cohorts. In a later analysis, most CMV-associated TCR beta chains were found to appear HLA-restricted, with HLA associations seemingly driven largely by CMV exposure. The 87-base-pair reads could not distinguish some IMGT-functional V segments, including TRBV6-2 and TRBV6-3, so those segments were excluded. The sequencing pipeline was judged likely to have produced a cluster of highly shared sequence variants as a technical artifact. Immune exposure information for the cohort was limited to CMV serostatus. In a later analysis, the rate of TCR association differed among HLA loci, with DRB1 alleles having the most associated TCRs and HLA-C alleles having the fewest. According to a later analysis, parvovirus B19, influenza, CMV and Epstein-Barr virus appeared linked to several top co-occurrence clusters. Because HLA typing was missing for some donors at each locus, association tests included only the typed subset. An association between a missense DCLRE1C variant and V-gene and J-gene trimming of TCR beta chains was found in a later genetic analysis and replicated in an independent cohort. In an earlier analysis of some 500 of the donors, most TCR beta V segments appeared in productive rearrangements about 90% or about 30% of the time, broadly matching IMGT annotations. Linkage disequilibrium might explain the correlated functional status among segregating V segments, but an unknown experimental factor could not be ruled out.

The cohort comprised more than 550 healthy bone marrow donors. Cohort members were all nominally healthy when sampled, although unrecorded immune exposures were likely present. The donor tested CMV seropositive and was one of the 289 seropositive cohort members. A peripheral blood sample was collected from each donor, and TCR beta sequencing was performed on peripheral blood mononuclear cells. Genomic DNA extraction from the blood cell samples was performed with the Qiagen DNeasy Blood Extraction Kit. Library preparation employed the immunoSEQ multiplex PCR assay. For the multiplex PCR, a mixture combining 60 forward primers for TCR Vbeta segments and 13 reverse primers for TCR Jbeta segments was used. The CDR3 region of rearranged TCR beta genes was amplified from genomic DNA with a multiplex PCR assay. Amplified TCR beta libraries were sequenced as 87-base-pair reads on the Illumina HiSeq System. Per the original workflow: A later analysis counted approximately 84 million unique TCR beta chains across the 700 or so repertoires, and some 11 million of these chains were shared by at least two donors. A nearest-neighbor algorithm error-corrected the raw reads and collapsed the reads into unique sequences, merging closely related sequences to remove PCR and sequencing errors. To assign V, D and J gene segments, CDR3 sequences were aligned to IMGT reference sequences. Each retained sequence needed at least a six-nucleotide match to both a V gene segment and a J gene segment. Rearrangements were classified as productive when the CDR3 lacked stop codons and remained in frame with V and J, and all other rearrangements were classified as non-productive. CDR3 was defined by IMGT convention, running from the second conserved V-encoded cysteine to the conserved J-encoded phenylalanine. In an earlier analysis of around 600 of the donors, sequences lacking an unambiguous match to a single V gene segment were excluded. An earlier analysis of a few hundred of the donors classified V segments as functional when productive rearrangements were above 56.7% and as segregating when the standard deviation between donors was above 5%. To diagnose cytomegalovirus status from the catalog of TCR beta chain sequences, a statistical classification framework was built. A later analysis assigned V and J genes by comparing TCR nucleotide sequences with IMGT/GENE-DB human TR gene sequences. Using the TCRdist pipeline, a later analysis assigned CDR3 sequences along with most-parsimonious VDJ recombination scenarios. A later analysis defined each TCR beta chain by its CDR3 amino acid sequence plus V-gene family, and excluded reads lacking a unique V-gene family. To address suspected cross-contamination and a sequencing artifact, a later analysis removed a few hundred highly shared, low-generation-probability nucleotide sequences. In a later analysis, a clonal expansion index was calculated for each public chain from normalized within-repertoire ranks of inferred template counts. A later analysis computed generation probabilities with a VDJ recombination model fitted to out-of-frame rearrangements, and checked the results against IGoR. A later analysis scored TCR-TCR, TCR-HLA and TCR-CMV co-occurrence with hypergeometric tests, applying a repertoire-size bias correction to TCR pairs. To estimate false discovery rates, a later analysis permuted the HLA or CMV assignments 20 times. In a later analysis, co-occurring TCRs were grouped using DBSCAN, and TCRdist sequence similarity was added for clustering within HLA-allele-positive subsets. Repertoires with fewer than 30,000 or more than 120,000 public chains were left out of co-occurrence clustering, as were five repertoires with anomalous nucleotide sharing. Imported from immuneACCESS, the table was reduced by TCRdb to in-frame sequences with V and J called. These copies leave out some clones; in studies compared against another copy, an unresolved V gene accounts for under half, and the cause of the remainder is not known. V and J calls and clone size are those listed in that table; D and trimming were worked out from the DNA. The sample table holds fewer than 250,000 clones, of which around 83% were seen once. About 1.8% of the sample belongs to the ten largest clones.

Comments on this clone: Its antigen remains undetermined. One base away there is no much larger clone; base qualities are not given.

The germline ends are 17 bases apart after V is trimmed by 3 bases and J by 5 bases. The CDR3 spans 15 residues, from the cysteine through the phenylalanine. This entry keeps only the CDR3 DNA: 45 bases, framed from base 1. In the germline V gene, CDR1 corresponds to SGDLS and CDR2 to YYNGEE. The sample comprised PBMCs. This clonotype was sampled from a man between 35 and 55 years old in good health and CMV-seropositive. The sequence is built from TRBV9 and TRBJ1-2; the D gene is perhaps TRBD1, on 5 matching bases. Here is the DNA: TGTGCCAGCAGCGAAACCGGCGGGGGATTTTATGGCTACACCTTC. Its protein product is CASSETGGGFYGYTF.